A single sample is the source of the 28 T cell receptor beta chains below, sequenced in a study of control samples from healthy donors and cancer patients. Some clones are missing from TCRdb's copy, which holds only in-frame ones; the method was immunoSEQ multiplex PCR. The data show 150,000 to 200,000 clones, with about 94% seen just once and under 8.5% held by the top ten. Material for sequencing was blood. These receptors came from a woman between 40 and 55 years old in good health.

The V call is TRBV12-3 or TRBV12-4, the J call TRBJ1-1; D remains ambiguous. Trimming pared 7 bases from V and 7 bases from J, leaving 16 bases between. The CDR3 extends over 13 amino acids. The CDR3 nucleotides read TGTGCCAGCACCCCCACCCGCAGGAGTGAAGCTTTCTTT. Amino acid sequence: CASTPTRRSEAFF.

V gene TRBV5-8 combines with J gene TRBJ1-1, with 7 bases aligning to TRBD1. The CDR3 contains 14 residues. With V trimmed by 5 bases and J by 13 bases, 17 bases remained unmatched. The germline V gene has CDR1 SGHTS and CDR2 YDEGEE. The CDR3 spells CASRDRRRLLNVFF. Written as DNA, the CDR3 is TGTGCCAGCAGGGACAGGAGGCGTCTCCTAAATGTTTTCTTT. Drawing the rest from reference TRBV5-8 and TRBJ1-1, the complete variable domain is EAGVTQSPTHLIKTRGQQATLRCSPISGHTSVYWYQQALGLGLQFLLWYDEGEERNRGNFPPRFSGRQFPNYSSELNVNALELEDSALYLCASRDRRRLLNVFFGQGTRLTVV.

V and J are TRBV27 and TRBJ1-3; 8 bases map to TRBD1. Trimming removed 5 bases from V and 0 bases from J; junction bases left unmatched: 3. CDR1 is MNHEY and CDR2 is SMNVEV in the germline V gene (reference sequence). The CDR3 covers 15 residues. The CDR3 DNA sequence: TGTGCCAGCAGTCTCGGACAGGGCTCTGGAAACACCATATATTTT. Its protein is CASSLGQGSGNTIYF.

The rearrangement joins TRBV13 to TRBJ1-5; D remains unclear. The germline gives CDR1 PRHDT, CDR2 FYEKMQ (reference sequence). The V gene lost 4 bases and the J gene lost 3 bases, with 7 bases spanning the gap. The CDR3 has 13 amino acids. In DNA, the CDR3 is TGTGCCAGCAGCTCTGGATACAATCAGCCCCAGCATTTT. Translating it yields CASSSGYNQPQHF.

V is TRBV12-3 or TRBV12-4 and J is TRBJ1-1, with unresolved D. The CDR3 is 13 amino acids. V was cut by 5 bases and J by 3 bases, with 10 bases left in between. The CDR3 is CASSRRIYTEAFF. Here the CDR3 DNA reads TGTGCCAGCAGTCGCCGGATATACACTGAAGCTTTCTTT.

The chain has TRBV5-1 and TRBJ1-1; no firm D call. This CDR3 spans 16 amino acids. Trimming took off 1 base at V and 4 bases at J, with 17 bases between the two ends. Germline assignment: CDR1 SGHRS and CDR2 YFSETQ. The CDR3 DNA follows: TGCGCCAGCAGCTTGAATATCATGTCGTTGGGCACTGAAGCTTTCTTT. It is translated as CASSLNIMSLGTEAFF.

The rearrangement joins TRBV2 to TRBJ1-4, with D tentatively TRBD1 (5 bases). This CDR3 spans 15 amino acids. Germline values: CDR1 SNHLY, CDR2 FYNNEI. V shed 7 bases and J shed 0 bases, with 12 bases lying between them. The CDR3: CASTVDITTNEKLFF. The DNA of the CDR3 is TGTGCCAGCACTGTGGACATCACAACTAATGAAAAACTGTTTTTT. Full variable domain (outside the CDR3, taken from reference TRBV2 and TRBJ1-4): EPEVTQTPSHQVTQMGQEVILRCVPISNHLYFYWYRQILGQKVEFLVSFYNNEISEKSEIFDDQFSVERPDGSNFTLKIRSTKLEDSAMYFCASTVDITTNEKLFFGSGTQLSVL.

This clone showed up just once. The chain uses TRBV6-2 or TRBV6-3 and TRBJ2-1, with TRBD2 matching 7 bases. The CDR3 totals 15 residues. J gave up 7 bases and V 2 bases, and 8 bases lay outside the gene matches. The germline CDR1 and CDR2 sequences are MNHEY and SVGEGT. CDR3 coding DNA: TGTGCCAGCAGTTACGTGTCGCAGGGAGGGAATGAGCAGTTCTTC. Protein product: CASSYVSQGGNEQFF.

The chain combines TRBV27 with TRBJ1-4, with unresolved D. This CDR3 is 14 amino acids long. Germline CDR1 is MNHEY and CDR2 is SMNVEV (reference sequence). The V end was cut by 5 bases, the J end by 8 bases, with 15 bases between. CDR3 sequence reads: CASSPHYEEEKLFF. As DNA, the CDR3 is TGTGCCAGCAGTCCCCATTATGAGGAGGAAAAACTGTTTTTT.

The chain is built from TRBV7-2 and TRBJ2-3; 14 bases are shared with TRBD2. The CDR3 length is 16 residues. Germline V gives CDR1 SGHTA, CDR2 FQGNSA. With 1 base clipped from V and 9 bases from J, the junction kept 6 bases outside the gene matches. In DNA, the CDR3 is TGTGCCAGCAGCTTAGGACTAGCGGGAGGGCCCGGGACGCAGTATTTT. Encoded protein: CASSLGLAGGPGTQYF.

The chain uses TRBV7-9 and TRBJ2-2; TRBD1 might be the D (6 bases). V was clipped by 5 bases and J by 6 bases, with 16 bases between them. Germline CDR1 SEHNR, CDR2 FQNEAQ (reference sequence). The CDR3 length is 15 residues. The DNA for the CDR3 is TGTGCCAGCAGCGTACAGGGCTCAACCGCCGGGGAGCTGTTTTTT. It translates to CASSVQGSTAGELFF.

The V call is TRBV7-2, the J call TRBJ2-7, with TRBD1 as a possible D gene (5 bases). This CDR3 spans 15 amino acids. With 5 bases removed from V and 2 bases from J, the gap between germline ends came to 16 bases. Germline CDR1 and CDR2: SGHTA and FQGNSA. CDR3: CASSPKTVLTYEQYF. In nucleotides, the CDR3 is TGTGCCAGCAGCCCGAAGACAGTTTTAACCTACGAGCAGTACTTC.

The CDR3 region is CASSQDWNTEAFF. The CDR3 region has the DNA TGCGCCAGCAGCCAAGACTGGAACACTGAAGCTTTCTTT. This chain uses TRBV4-3 with TRBJ1-1; D gene ambiguous. The ends were cut back, 0 bases at V and 1 base at J, with 3 bases in the middle. Germline V CDR1 and CDR2: LGHNA, YSLEER. There are 13 residues in the CDR3.

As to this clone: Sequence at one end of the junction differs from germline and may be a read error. As DNA, the CDR3 is TGTGCCAGCAGCCCTGGGGACAGGGCTCATGGCTGCACCTTC. Protein product: CASSPGDRAHGCTF. V usage is TRBV7-9 and J usage is TRBJ1-2; 9 bases agree with TRBD1. The CDR3 is 14 residues long. Germline V gene sequence: CDR1 SEHNR, CDR2 FQNEAQ (reference sequence).

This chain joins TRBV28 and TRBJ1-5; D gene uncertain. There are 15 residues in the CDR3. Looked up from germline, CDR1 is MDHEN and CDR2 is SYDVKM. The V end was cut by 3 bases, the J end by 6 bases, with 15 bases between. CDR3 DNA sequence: TGTGCCAGCAGTTTGGGGAACAAAGGCGGTCAGCCCCAGCATTTT. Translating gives CASSLGNKGGQPQHF.

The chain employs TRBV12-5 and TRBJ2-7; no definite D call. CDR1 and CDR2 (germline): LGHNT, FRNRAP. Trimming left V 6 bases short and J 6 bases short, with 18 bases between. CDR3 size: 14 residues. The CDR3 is CASGPRTGRGEQYF. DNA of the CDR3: TGTGCTAGTGGGCCCCGGACCGGTAGAGGCGAGCAGTACTTC. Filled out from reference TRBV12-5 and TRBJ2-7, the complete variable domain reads DARVTQTPRHKVTEMGQEVTMRCQPILGHNTVFWYRQTMMQGLELLAYFRNRAPLDDSGMPKDRFSAEMPDATLATLKIQPSEPRDSAVYFCASGPRTGRGEQYFGPGTRLTVT.

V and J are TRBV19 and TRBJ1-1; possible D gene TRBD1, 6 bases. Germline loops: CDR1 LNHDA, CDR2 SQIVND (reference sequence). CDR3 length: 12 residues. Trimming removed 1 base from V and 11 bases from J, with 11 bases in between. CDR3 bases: TGTGCCAGTAGTATAGTTCAGGGGAGCGCTTTCTTT. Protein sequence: CASSIVQGSAFF.

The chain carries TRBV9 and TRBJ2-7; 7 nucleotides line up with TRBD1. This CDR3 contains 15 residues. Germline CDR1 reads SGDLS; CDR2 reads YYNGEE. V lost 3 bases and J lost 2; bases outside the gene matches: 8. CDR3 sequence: CASSATGTDTYEQYF. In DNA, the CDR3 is TGTGCCAGCAGCGCCACCGGGACAGACACCTACGAGCAGTACTTC.

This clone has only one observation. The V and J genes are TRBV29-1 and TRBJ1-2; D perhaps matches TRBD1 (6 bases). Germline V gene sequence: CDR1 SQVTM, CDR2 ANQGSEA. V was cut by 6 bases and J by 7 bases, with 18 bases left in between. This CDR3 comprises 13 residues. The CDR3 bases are TGCAGCGTCCCAAGTCCAGGGGAGGGTGGCTACACCTTC. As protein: CSVPSPGEGGYTF.

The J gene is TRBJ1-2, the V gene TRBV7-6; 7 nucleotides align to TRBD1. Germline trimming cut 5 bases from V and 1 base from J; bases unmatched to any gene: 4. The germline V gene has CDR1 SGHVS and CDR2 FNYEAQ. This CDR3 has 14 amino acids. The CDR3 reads CASSAGQVNYGYTF. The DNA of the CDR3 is TGTGCCAGCAGCGCAGGACAGGTTAACTATGGCTACACCTTC. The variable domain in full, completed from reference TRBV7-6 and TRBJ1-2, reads GAGVSQSPRYKVTKRGQDVALRCDPISGHVSLYWYRQALGQGPEFLTYFNYEAQQDKSGLPNDRFSAERPEGSISTLTIQRTEQRDSAMYRCASSAGQVNYGYTFGSGTRLTVV.

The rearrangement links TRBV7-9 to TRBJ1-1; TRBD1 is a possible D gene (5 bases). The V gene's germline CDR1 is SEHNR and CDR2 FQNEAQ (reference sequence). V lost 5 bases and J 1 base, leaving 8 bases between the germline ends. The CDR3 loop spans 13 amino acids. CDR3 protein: CASSEDRNTEAFF. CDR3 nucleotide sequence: TGTGCCAGCAGCGAAGACAGGAACACTGAAGCTTTCTTT.

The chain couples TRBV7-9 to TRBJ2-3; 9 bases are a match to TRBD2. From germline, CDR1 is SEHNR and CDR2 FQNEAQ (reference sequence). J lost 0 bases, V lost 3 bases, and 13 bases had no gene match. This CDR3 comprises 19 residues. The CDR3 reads CASSFPVAGVSQSTDTQYF. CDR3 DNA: TGTGCCAGCAGCTTCCCCGTAGCGGGAGTGTCACAAAGCACAGATACGCAGTATTTT.

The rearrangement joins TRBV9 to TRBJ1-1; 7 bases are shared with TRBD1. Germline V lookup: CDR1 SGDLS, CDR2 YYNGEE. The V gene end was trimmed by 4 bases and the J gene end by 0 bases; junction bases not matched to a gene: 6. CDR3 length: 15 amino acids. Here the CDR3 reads CASSPTGSMNTEAFF. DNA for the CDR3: TGTGCCAGCAGCCCGACAGGGAGCATGAACACTGAAGCTTTCTTT. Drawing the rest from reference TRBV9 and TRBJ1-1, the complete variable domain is DSGVTQTPKHLITATGQRVTLRCSPRSGDLSVYWYQQSLDQGLQFLIQYYNGEERAKGNILERFSAQQFPDLHSELNLSSLELGDSALYFCASSPTGSMNTEAFFGQGTRLTVV.

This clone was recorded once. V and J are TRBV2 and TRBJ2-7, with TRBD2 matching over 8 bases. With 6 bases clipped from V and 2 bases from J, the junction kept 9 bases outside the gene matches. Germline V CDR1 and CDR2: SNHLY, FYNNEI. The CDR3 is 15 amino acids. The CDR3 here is CASSRGGIAPYEQYF. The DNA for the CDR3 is TGTGCCAGCAGCCGCGGGGGGATAGCCCCCTACGAGCAGTACTTC.

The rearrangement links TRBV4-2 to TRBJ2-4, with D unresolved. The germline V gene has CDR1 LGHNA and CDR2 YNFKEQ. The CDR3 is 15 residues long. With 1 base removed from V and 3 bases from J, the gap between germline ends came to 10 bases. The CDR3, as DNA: TGTGCCAGCAGCCAAGGAAACTTAGGCAAAAACATTCAGTACTTC. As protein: CASSQGNLGKNIQYF.

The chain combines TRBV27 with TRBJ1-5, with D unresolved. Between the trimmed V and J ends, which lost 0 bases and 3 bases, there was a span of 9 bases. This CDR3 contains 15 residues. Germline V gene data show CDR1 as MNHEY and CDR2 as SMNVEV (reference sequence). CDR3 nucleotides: TGTGCCAGCAGTTTATCATCGGGCCTCAATCAGCCCCAGCATTTT. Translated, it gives CASSLSSGLNQPQHF.

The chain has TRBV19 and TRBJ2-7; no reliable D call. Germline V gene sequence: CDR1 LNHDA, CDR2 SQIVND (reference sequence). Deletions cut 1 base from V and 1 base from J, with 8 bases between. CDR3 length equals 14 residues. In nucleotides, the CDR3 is TGTGCCAGTAGTATAGCCCCGAGTTCCTACGAGCAGTACTTC. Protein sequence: CASSIAPSSYEQYF.

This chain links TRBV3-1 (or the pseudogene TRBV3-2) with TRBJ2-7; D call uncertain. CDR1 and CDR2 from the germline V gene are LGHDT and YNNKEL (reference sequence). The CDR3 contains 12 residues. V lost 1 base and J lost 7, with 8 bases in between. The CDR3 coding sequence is TGTGCCAGCAGCCAAGTTGATGGGGAGCAGTACTTC. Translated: CASSQVDGEQYF.